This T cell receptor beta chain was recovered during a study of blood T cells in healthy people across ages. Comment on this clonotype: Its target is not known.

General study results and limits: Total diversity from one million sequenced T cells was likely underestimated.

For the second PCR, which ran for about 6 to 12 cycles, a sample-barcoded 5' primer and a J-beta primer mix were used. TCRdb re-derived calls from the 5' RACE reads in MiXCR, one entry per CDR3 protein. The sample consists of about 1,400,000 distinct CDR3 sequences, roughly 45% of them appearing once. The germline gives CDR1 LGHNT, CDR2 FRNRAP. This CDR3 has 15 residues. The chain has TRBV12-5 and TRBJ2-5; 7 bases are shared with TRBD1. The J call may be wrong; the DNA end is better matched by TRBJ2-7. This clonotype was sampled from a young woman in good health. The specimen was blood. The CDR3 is CASGPTSGQFGEQYF. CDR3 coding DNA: TGTGCTAGTGGTCCTACATCGGGACAGTTTGGCGAGCAGTACTTC.